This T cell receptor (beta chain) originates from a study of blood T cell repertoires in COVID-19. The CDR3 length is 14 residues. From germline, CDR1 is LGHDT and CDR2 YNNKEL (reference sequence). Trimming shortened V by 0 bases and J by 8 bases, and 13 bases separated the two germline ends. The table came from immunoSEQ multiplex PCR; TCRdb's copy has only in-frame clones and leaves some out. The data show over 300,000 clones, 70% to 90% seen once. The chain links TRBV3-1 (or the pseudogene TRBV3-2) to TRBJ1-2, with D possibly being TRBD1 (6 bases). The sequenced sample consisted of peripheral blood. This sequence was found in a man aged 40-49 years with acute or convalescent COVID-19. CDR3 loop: CASSQDSGARGYTF. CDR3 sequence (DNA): TGTGCCAGCAGCCAAGACTCAGGGGCAAGGGGCTACACCTTC.